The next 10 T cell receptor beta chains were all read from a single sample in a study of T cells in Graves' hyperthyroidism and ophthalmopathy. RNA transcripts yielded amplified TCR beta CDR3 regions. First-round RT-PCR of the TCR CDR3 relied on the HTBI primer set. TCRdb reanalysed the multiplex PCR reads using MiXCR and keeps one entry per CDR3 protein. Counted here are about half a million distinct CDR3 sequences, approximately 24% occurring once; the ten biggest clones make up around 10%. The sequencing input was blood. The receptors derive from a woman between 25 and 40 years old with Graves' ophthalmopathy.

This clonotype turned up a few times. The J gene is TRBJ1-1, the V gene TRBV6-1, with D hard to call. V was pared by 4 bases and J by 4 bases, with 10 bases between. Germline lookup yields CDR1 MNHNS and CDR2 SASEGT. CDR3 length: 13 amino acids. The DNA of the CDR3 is TGTGCCAGCAGTGTTACTGCGGCCACTGAAGCTTTCTTT. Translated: CASSVTAATEAFF.

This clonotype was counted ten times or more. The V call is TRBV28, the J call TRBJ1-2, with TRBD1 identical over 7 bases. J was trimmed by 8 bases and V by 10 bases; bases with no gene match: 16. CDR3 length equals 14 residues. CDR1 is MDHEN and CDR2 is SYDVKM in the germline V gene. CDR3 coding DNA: TGTGCCATCCAACCCGCCGACAGGGCGGGGGGCTACACCTTC. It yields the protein CAIQPADRAGGYTF.

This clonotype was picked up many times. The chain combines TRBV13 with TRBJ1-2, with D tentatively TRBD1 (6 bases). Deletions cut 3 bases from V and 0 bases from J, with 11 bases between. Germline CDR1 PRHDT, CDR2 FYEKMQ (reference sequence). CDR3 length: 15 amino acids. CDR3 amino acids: CASSFRGKANYGYTF. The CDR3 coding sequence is TGTGCCAGCAGCTTTAGGGGGAAAGCTAACTATGGCTACACCTTC.

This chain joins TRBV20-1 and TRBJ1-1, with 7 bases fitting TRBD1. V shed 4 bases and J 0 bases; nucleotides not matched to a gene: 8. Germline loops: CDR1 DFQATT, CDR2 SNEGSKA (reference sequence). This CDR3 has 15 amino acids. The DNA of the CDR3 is TGCAGTGCTAAACTACCGACAGGGATGAACACTGAAGCTTTCTTT. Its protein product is CSAKLPTGMNTEAFF.

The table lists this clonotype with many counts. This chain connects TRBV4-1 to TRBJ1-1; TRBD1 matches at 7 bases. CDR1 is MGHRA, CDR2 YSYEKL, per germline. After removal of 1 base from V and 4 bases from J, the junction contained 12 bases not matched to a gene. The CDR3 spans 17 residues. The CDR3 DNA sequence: TGCGCCAGCAGCCAAGTCGTTAAGGGGGCTCGGGGCACTGAAGCTTTCTTT. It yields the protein CASSQVVKGARGTEAFF.

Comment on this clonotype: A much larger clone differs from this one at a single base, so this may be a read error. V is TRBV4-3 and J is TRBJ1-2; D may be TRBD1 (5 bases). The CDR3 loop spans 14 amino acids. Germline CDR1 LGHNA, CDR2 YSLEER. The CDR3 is CASSQNSRDYGYIF. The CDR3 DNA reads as TGCGCCAGCAGCCAAAATTCGAGGGACTATGGCTACATCTTC.

CDR3 DNA sequence: TGTGCCAGCAGCGTAGGACTAGCGGGGGGGCTTTACGAGCAGTACTTC. Translation gives CASSVGLAGGLYEQYF. J is TRBJ2-7 and V is TRBV9; 14 positions agree with TRBD2. This CDR3 contains 16 residues. Germline V gene lookup returns CDR1 SGDLS and CDR2 YYNGEE. V trimming: 0 bases; J trimming: 4 bases; junction bases outside the gene matches: 3.

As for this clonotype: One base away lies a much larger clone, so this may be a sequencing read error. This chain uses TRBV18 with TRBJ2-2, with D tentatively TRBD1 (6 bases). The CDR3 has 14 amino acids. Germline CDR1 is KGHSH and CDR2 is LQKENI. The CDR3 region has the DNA TGTGCCAGCTCACTTTCGACAGGTACCGGGGAGCTGTGTTTT. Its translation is CASSLSTGTGELCF.

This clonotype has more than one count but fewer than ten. The CDR3 region has the DNA TGCGCCAGCAGCCTAGGGACAGGGGAAGGCTACACCTTC. As protein: CASSLGTGEGYTF. V and J are TRBV5-1 and TRBJ1-2, with 10 bases fitting TRBD1. Trimming at V came to 4 bases and at J to 8 bases, leaving 5 bases not matched to a gene. There are 13 residues in the CDR3. The V gene's germline CDR1 is SGHRS and CDR2 YFSETQ.

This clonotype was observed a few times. The DNA of the CDR3 is TGTGCCAGCAGCGCCGGGACAGGGGGAGGCTACGAGCAGTACTTC. Translating gives CASSAGTGGGYEQYF. The chain recombines TRBV9 with TRBJ2-7, with 11 bases matching TRBD1. Germline V lookup: CDR1 SGDLS, CDR2 YYNGEE. Losses at the gene ends were 3 bases for V and 3 bases for J; bases not matched to a gene: 5. The CDR3 consists of 15 residues.